What follows are 4 T cell receptor beta chains derived from one specimen sequenced in a study of T cells in localized non-small cell lung cancer. Generated by immunoSEQ multiplex PCR, the TCRdb table keeps only in-frame clones and is missing some. The sample lists around 100,000 clones; about nine tenths were seen once. Specimen: peripheral blood, collected before any cancer treatment. Receptor source: a man between 35 and 75 years old with stage I squamous cell lung carcinoma.

The rearrangement joins TRBV7-8 to TRBJ1-5; TRBD1 matches 11 bases. The J segment lost 6 bases and the V segment lost 5 bases, leaving 12 bases of the junction unmatched. The CDR3 totals 17 residues. Germline CDR1 SGHVS, CDR2 FQNEAQ. CDR3 DNA: TGTGCCAGCAGCCCTTACCCGATCGGGACAGGGGGTCAGCCCCAGCATTTT. This translates into CASSPYPIGTGGQPQHF.

The chain is built from TRBV11-2 and TRBJ2-5; D possibly uses TRBD1 or TRBD2 (6 bases each). There are 15 residues in the CDR3. Deletions cut 0 bases from V and 4 bases from J, with 12 bases between. Germline-derived CDR1 and CDR2 are SGHAT and FQNNGV. CDR3 residues: CASSLDWGAGETQYF. The DNA for the CDR3 is TGTGCCAGCAGCTTAGATTGGGGGGCCGGAGAGACCCAGTACTTC.

The V call is TRBV4-3, the J call TRBJ1-2; maybe TRBD1 (5 bases). The CDR3 runs to 15 residues. CDR1 is LGHNA and CDR2 is YSLEER in the germline V gene. Trimming pared 0 bases from V and 4 bases from J, leaving 12 bases between. The CDR3 is CASSQDRDLSYGYTF. CDR3 nucleotide sequence: TGCGCCAGCAGCCAAGATCGGGACTTAAGCTATGGCTACACCTTC.

The J gene is TRBJ1-1, the V gene TRBV2; D gene uncertain. This CDR3 contains 15 residues. V was clipped by 4 bases and J by 1 base, with 13 bases between them. CDR1 and CDR2 from the germline V gene are SNHLY and FYNNEI. CDR3 sequence: CASSVELGGNTEAFF. CDR3 nucleotide sequence: TGTGCCAGCAGTGTAGAGTTGGGCGGGAACACTGAAGCTTTCTTT.